This T cell receptor (beta chain) comes out of a study of read filtering for tumor transcriptome and immune sequencing. Study in general: IR-seq gave about 3.5 to 10.27 million TCR reads per sample; RNA-seq gave about 75 to 1,300.

The library was built from around 380 ng RNA with molecular barcoded adaptors for alpha/delta and beta/gamma chains. TCRdb reprocessed the reads with MiXCR, giving one entry per CDR3 protein. The sample consists of 100,000 to 150,000 distinct CDR3 sequences, 13% of them appearing once. The germline V gene encodes CDR1 MGHRA and CDR2 YSYEKL. After removal of 6 bases from V and 0 bases from J, the junction contained 4 bases not matched to a gene. This CDR3 spans 14 amino acids. This clonotype was counted at least ten times. The specimen was a population of CD138-negative cells sorted from bone marrow. The chain joins TRBV4-1 to TRBJ1-1, with 7 bases aligning to TRBD1. The source is a donor over 35 with multiple myeloma. CDR3 bases: TGCGCCAGCAGACCGGGACAGATGAACACTGAAGCTTTCTTT. This translates into CASRPGQMNTEAFF.